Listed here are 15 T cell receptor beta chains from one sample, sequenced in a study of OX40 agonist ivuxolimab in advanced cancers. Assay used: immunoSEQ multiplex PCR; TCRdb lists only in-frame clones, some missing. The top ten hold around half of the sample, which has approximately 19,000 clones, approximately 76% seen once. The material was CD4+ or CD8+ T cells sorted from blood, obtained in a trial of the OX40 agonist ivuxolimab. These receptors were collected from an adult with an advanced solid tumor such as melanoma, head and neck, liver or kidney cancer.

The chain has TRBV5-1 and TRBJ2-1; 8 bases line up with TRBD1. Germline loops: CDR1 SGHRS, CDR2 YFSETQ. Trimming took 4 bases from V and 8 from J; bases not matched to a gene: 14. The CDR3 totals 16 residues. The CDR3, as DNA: TGCGCCAGCAGCCTGGGGTTCCGGGACAGGAGGTATGAGCAGTTCTTC. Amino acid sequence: CASSLGFRDRRYEQFF.

CDR3 in DNA: TGCAGCGTTGATGAGGAGGCAGAAGGTGAAGCTTTCTTT. Translating gives CSVDEEAEGEAFF. The genes are TRBV29-1 and TRBJ1-1; D is undetermined. The CDR3 extends over 13 amino acids. V shed 3 bases and J shed 7 bases, with 15 bases lying between them. Looked up from germline, CDR1 is SQVTM and CDR2 is ANQGSEA.

CDR3 bases: TGTGCCAGCAGCTTAAAGGACAGGGACAATGAGCAGTTCTTC. Translating it yields CASSLKDRDNEQFF. This chain connects TRBV7-9 to TRBJ2-1; 8 bases align to TRBD1. The CDR3 loop spans 14 amino acids. Germline CDR1 reads SEHNR; CDR2 reads FQNEAQ (reference sequence). With V trimmed by 2 bases and J by 5 bases, 2 bases remained unmatched.

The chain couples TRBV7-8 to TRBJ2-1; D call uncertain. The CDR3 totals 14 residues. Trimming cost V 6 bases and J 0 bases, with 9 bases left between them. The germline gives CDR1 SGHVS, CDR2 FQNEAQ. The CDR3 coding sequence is TGTGCCAGCAGAAGCTCGAGCTCCTACAATGAGCAGTTCTTC. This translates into CASRSSSSYNEQFF.

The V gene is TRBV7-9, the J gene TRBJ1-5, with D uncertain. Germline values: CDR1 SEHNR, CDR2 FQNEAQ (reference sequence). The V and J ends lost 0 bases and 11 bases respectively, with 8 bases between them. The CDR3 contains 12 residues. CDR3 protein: CASSLAGRAQHF. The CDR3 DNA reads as TGTGCCAGCAGCTTAGCGGGGAGGGCCCAGCATTTT.

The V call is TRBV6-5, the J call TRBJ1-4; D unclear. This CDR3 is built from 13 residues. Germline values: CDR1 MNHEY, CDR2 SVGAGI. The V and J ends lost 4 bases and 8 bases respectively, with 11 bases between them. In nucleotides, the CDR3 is TGTGCCAGCAGTTGGGCAGCCGGGGAAAAACTGTTTTTT. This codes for CASSWAAGEKLFF.

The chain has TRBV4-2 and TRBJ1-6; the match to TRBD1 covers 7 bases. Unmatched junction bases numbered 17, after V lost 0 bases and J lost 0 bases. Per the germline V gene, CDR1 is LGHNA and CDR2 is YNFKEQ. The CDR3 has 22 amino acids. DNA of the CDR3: TGTGCCAGCAGCCAAGAGAGGGTGGTCCGGGACAGCCTAAGCTCCTATAATTCACCCCTCCACTTT. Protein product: CASSQERVVRDSLSSYNSPLHF.

This chain's CDR3 is CASSLLRGTGEELFF. Here the CDR3 DNA reads TGCGCCAGCAGCCTTTTAAGGGGTACGGGAGAGGAGCTGTTTTTT. The V call is TRBV4-1, the J call TRBJ2-2; TRBD2 might be the D (6 bases). The germline V and J ends were trimmed by 4 bases and 10 bases, with 19 bases remaining between them. The CDR3 totals 15 residues. Germline CDR1 MGHRA, CDR2 YSYEKL.

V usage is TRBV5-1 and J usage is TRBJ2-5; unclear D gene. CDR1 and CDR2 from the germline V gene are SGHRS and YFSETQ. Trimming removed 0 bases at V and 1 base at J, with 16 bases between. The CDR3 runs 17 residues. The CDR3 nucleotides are TGCGCCAGCAGCTTGGAAGCGCTTCAGGACCTCCAAGAGACCCAGTACTTC. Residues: CASSLEALQDLQETQYF.

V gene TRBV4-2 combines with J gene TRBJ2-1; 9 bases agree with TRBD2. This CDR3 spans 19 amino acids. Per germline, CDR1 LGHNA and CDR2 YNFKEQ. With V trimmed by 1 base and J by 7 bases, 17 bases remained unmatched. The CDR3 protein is CASSQGLASGAGRGNEQFF. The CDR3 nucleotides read TGTGCCAGCAGCCAAGGACTGGCTAGCGGGGCGGGGCGGGGGAATGAGCAGTTCTTC.

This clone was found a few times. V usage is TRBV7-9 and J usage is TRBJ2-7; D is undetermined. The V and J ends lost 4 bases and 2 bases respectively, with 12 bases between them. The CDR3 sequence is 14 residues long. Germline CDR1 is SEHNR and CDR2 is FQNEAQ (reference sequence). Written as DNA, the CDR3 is TGTGCCAGCAGCTCCTCAACTATGCCCTACGAGCAGTACTTC. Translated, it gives CASSSSTMPYEQYF.

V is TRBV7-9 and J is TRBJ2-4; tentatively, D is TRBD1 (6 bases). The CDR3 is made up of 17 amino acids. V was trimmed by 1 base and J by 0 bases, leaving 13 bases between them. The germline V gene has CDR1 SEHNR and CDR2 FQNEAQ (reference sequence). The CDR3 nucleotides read TGTGCCAGCAGCTTAGTAGAAGGACAGCTAGCCAAAAACATTCAGTACTTC. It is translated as CASSLVEGQLAKNIQYF.

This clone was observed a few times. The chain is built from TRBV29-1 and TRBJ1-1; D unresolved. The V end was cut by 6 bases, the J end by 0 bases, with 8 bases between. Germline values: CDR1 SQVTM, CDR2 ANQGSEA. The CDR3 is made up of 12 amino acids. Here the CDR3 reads CSVHRMNTEAFF. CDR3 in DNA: TGCAGCGTCCATCGGATGAACACTGAAGCTTTCTTT.

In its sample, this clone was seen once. The CDR3 spells CASTRDRGGYEQYF. In DNA, the CDR3 is TGTGCCAGCACCAGGGACAGGGGTGGTTACGAGCAGTACTTC. The chain is built from TRBV5-6 and TRBJ2-7; TRBD1 matches 10 bases. Germline assignment: CDR1 SGHDT and CDR2 YYEEEE. This CDR3 has 14 residues. V lost 6 bases and J lost 4; bases outside the gene matches: 7.

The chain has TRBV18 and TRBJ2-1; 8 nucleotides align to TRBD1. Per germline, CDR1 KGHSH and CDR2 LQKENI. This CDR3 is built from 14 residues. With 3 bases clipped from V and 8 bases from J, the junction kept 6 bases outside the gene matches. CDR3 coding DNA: TGTGCCAGCTCACCTGTGGACAGGGCAGATGAGCAGTTCTTC. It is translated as CASSPVDRADEQFF. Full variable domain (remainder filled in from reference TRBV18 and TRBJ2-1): NAGVMQNPRHLVRRRGQEARLRCSPMKGHSHVYWYRQLPEEGLKFMVYLQKENIIDESGMPKERFSAEFPKEGPSILRIQQVVRGDSAAYFCASSPVDRADEQFFGPGTRLTVL.